This TCR beta chain derives from a study of T cell responses to AZD1222 COVID-19 vaccine. Here immunoSEQ multiplex PCR was the method, and the copy in TCRdb shows in-frame clones only, minus some. The repertoire holds about 140,000 clones, with approximately 90% as singletons. This clonotype originated in an adult in good health. The sample here was peripheral blood, taken on day 0 of AZD1222 vaccination.

CDR3 sequence reads: CAWSSTGGGLPQHF. In DNA, the CDR3 is TGTGCCTGGAGTTCAACAGGGGGCGGTCTACCCCAGCATTTT. The genes are TRBV30 and TRBJ1-5; 9 bases match TRBD1. Germline CDR1 GTSNPN, CDR2 SVGIG (reference sequence). This CDR3 contains 14 residues. V lost 2 bases, J lost 10 bases, and 9 bases stayed unmatched.